Each of the 10 T cell receptor beta chains below was sequenced from the same sample in a study of shared clonotypes between healthy human individuals (TCRdb year 2020). CD8 naive samples were CD45RO-negative cells positively selected for CCR7, giving a CD45RA+CCR7+ population that excluded TemRA cells. Library preparation was by the immunoSEQ multiplex PCR assay. Imported from immuneACCESS, the table was reduced by TCRdb to in-frame sequences with V and J called. These copies leave out some clones; in studies compared against another copy, an unresolved V gene accounts for under half, and the cause of the remainder is not known. The sample table shows some 2,100,000 clones, and about 92% are seen once. The top ten hold about 1.8% of the sample. Sequencing was performed on naive CD8+ T cells from PBMCs. The cell subset or site label for this specimen denotes: CD45RA+CCR7+. These receptors were obtained from a man aged 18 to 30 in good health. Some clones in this sample may be carry-over from other donors' samples.

The chain combines TRBV28 with TRBJ2-5; the match to TRBD1 covers 7 bases. The junction had 9 bases not matched to a gene; V was cut back by 6 bases and J by 2 bases. There are 15 residues in the CDR3. Per germline, CDR1 MDHEN and CDR2 SYDVKM. CDR3 nucleotide sequence: TGTGCCAGCAGCACCCTTTGGGGACAGCAAGAGACCCAGTACTTC. Protein: CASSTLWGQQETQYF.

The rearrangement joins TRBV27 to TRBJ2-7; D remains ambiguous. V lost 2 bases, J lost 2 bases, and 13 bases lay in between. Per the germline V gene, CDR1 is MNHEY and CDR2 is SMNVEV (reference sequence). The CDR3 contains 15 residues. Here the CDR3 reads CASSLTIPGPYEQYF. In DNA, the CDR3 is TGTGCCAGCAGTTTAACCATACCCGGGCCCTACGAGCAGTACTTC.

In regard to this clone: Other DNA sequences from this sample encode an identical CDR3 as well. The genes are TRBV27 and TRBJ2-7; TRBD2 is a possible D gene (5 bases). The CDR3 loop spans 12 amino acids. V lost 6 bases to trimming and J lost 4 bases, with 10 bases between them. The germline V gene has CDR1 MNHEY and CDR2 SMNVEV (reference sequence). The CDR3 region is CASSPSGYEQYF. The CDR3 DNA is TGTGCCAGCAGCCCCTCGGGGTACGAGCAGTACTTC.

This clone appeared once. This chain links TRBV7-8 with TRBJ2-2; D possibly corresponds to TRBD2 (5 bases). The CDR3 spans 18 residues. Per germline, CDR1 SGHVS and CDR2 FQNEAQ. Trimming took off 4 bases at V and 0 bases at J, with 18 bases between the two ends. The CDR3 DNA is TGTGCCAGCAGCTCCCCGGATCGGGGAATTTCGAACACCGGGGAGCTGTTTTTT. Protein sequence: CASSSPDRGISNTGELFF.

The chain combines TRBV5-4 with TRBJ2-7, with 11 bases fitting TRBD2. J was trimmed by 0 bases and V by 7 bases; bases with no gene match: 3. Germline V gene data show CDR1 as SGHNT and CDR2 as YYREEE (reference sequence). This CDR3 has 14 amino acids. The CDR3 region has the DNA TGTGCCAGCGGGACTAGCGGAGCCTCCTACGAGCAGTACTTC. Translation: CASGTSGASYEQYF.

The chain has TRBV2 and TRBJ2-7; TRBD2 matches at 7 bases. After removal of 6 bases from V and 0 bases from J, the junction contained 5 bases not matched to a gene. This CDR3 spans 14 amino acids. Germline CDR1 SNHLY, CDR2 FYNNEI. The CDR3 sequence: CASRRGDSSYEQYF. The CDR3 DNA follows: TGTGCCAGCAGACGGGGGGATAGCTCCTACGAGCAGTACTTC.

V is TRBV5-4 and J is TRBJ2-3, with D possibly matching TRBD2 (6 bases). In germline, CDR1 is SGHNT, CDR2 YYREEE (reference sequence). The CDR3 length is 12 residues. V dropped 5 bases and J dropped 5 bases, with 9 bases sitting between them. The CDR3 reads CASRLGGDTQYF. Here the CDR3 DNA reads TGTGCCAGCAGACTGGGGGGAGATACGCAGTATTTT. Using reference TRBV5-4 and TRBJ2-3 for the parts outside the CDR3, the full variable domain is ETGVTQSPTHLIKTRGQQVTLRCSSQSGHNTVSWYQQALGQGPQFIFQYYREEENGRGNFPPRFSGLQFPNYSSELNVNALELDDSALYLCASRLGGDTQYFGPGTRLTVL.

The chain uses TRBV11-2 and TRBJ2-1, with TRBD2 as a possible D gene (5 bases). CDR1 SGHAT and CDR2 FQNNGV come from the germline V gene. CDR3 length equals 15 residues. V lost 6 bases to trimming and J lost 0 bases, with 12 bases between them. CDR3 bases: TGTGCCAGCAGATCCCGGGGAAGCTCCTACAATGAGCAGTTCTTC. Protein sequence: CASRSRGSSYNEQFF.

The chain employs TRBV9 and TRBJ1-2, with 8 bases aligning to TRBD1. The germline CDR1 and CDR2 sequences are SGDLS and YYNGEE. CDR3 length equals 15 residues. Trimming removed 3 bases from V and 1 base from J; junction bases left unmatched: 5. The CDR3 DNA reads TGTGCCAGCAGCGGCATAACAGGGGGTAACTATGGCTACACCTTC. Its translation is CASSGITGGNYGYTF.

This clone was counted between two and nine times. This rearrangement joins TRBV11-3 to TRBJ1-1; maybe TRBD1 (6 bases). Germline CDR1 is SGHNT and CDR2 is YENEEA. The CDR3 contains 12 residues. Trimming took off 4 bases at V and 8 bases at J, with 11 bases between the two ends. The CDR3 protein is CASSSQGSEAFF. The CDR3 coding sequence is TGTGCCAGCAGCTCACAGGGCTCCGAAGCTTTCTTT.